Below, 25 T cell receptor beta chains from the same sample are listed, as sequenced in a study of blood T cells in healthy people across ages. Together with a sample-barcoded 5' primer, a J-beta primer mix was included in a second PCR lasting roughly 6 to 12 cycles. TCRdb itself ran the 5' RACE reads through MiXCR, one entry per CDR3 protein. This table holds 800,000 to 950,000 distinct CDR3 sequences, 48% found once. Input material: blood. The receptors come from a young man in good health.

The chain employs TRBV7-6 and TRBJ1-1; D uncertain. V dropped 4 bases and J dropped 1 base, with 13 bases sitting between them. The CDR3 runs 15 residues. Germline loops: CDR1 SGHVS, CDR2 FNYEAQ. CDR3 protein: CASSSQSGRNTEAFF. CDR3 bases: TGTGCCAGCAGCTCCCAGTCCGGAAGGAACACTGAAGCTTTCTTT. Full variable domain (outside the CDR3, taken from reference TRBV7-6 and TRBJ1-1): GAGVSQSPRYKVTKRGQDVALRCDPISGHVSLYWYRQALGQGPEFLTYFNYEAQQDKSGLPNDRFSAERPEGSISTLTIQRTEQRDSAMYRCASSSQSGRNTEAFFGQGTRLTVV.

This clonotype has more than one count but fewer than ten. V is TRBV3-1 and J is TRBJ1-2; no firm D call. The CDR3 has 13 residues. Trimming shortened V by 0 bases and J by 2 bases, and 4 bases separated the two germline ends. The germline CDR1 and CDR2 sequences are LGHDT and YNNKEL (reference sequence). This CDR3 reads CASSQDQNYGYTF. CDR3 nucleotides: TGTGCCAGCAGCCAAGATCAGAACTATGGCTACACCTTC.

This clonotype was seen only a few times. In nucleotides, the CDR3 is TGCAGCGTTGGGCAGGGGGAAGAGGAGCAGTACTTC. Protein product: CSVGQGEEEQYF. V gene TRBV29-1 combines with J gene TRBJ2-7, with 7 positions matching TRBD1. The CDR3 spans 12 residues. Per the germline V gene, CDR1 is SQVTM and CDR2 is ANQGSEA. J lost 7 bases, V lost 4 bases, and 7 bases had no gene match.

The rearrangement joins TRBV5-5 to TRBJ2-5, with 9 bases aligning to TRBD2. This CDR3 has 16 residues. V was pared by 1 base and J by 0 bases, with 4 bases of the junction left unmatched. The germline V gene encodes CDR1 SGHKS and CDR2 YYEKEE (reference sequence). The CDR3 DNA follows: TGTGCCAGCAGCTTGAGCGGGGGGACGTACCAAGAGACCCAGTACTTC. This gives the protein CASSLSGGTYQETQYF.

V and J are TRBV7-6 and TRBJ2-5; D uncertain. The better agreement between TRBJ2-7 and the DNA end casts doubt on the J call. Germline V gene sequence: CDR1 SGHVS, CDR2 FNYEAQ. CDR3 length: 13 amino acids. The CDR3 sequence: CASSLAEGSEQYF. The DNA for the CDR3 is TGTGCCAGCAGCTTAGCGGAAGGTAGCGAGCAGTACTTC.

This clonotype was found a few times. The chain employs TRBV2 and TRBJ1-1, with TRBD1 as a possible D gene (5 bases). V lost 6 bases and J lost 2, with 10 bases in between. Germline-derived CDR1 and CDR2 are SNHLY and FYNNEI. This CDR3 comprises 13 residues. As DNA, the CDR3 is TGTGCCAGCAGGGCGACAGTAAACACTGAAGCTTTCTTT. As protein: CASRATVNTEAFF. The variable domain in full, with the rest retrieved from reference TRBV2 and TRBJ1-1, is EPEVTQTPSHQVTQMGQEVILRCVPISNHLYFYWYRQILGQKVEFLVSFYNNEISEKSEIFDDQFSVERPDGSNFTLKIRSTKLEDSAMYFCASRATVNTEAFFGQGTRLTVV.

The chain uses TRBV7-9 and TRBJ1-1, with 11 bases that match TRBD1. Germline CDR1 reads SEHNR; CDR2 reads FQNEAQ (reference sequence). V was pared by 4 bases and J by 8 bases, with 9 bases of the junction left unmatched. The CDR3 runs 15 residues. This CDR3 is CASSSRDRGAQEAFF. For the CDR3, the DNA is TGTGCCAGCAGCTCCCGGGACAGGGGGGCGCAGGAAGCTTTCTTT.

The gene calls are TRBV28 and TRBJ2-5, with TRBD1 identical over 7 bases. The CDR3 totals 13 residues. Germline-derived CDR1 and CDR2 are MDHEN and SYDVKM. With 6 bases clipped from V and 11 bases from J, the junction kept 12 bases outside the gene matches. The CDR3 DNA follows: TGTGCCAGCAGGGGGACAGCATACAATGAGCAGTACTTC. This translates into CASRGTAYNEQYF.

V usage is TRBV7-9 and J usage is TRBJ2-5; D gene ambiguous. There are 14 residues in the CDR3. The V end lost 10 bases, the J end lost 5 bases, and 20 bases lay between the germline ends. Germline loops: CDR1 SEHNR, CDR2 FQNEAQ (reference sequence). CDR3 in amino acids: CATNSVRDEETQYF. In DNA form, the CDR3 reads TGTGCCACCAATTCGGTCCGCGACGAGGAGACCCAGTACTTC. The full variable domain, rest sourced from reference TRBV7-9 and TRBJ2-5, is DTGVSQNPRHKITKRGQNVTFRCDPISEHNRLYWYRQTLGQGPEFLTYFQNEAQLEKSRLLSDRFSAERPKGSFSTLEIQRTEQGDSAMYLCATNSVRDEETQYFGPGTRLLVL.

V usage is TRBV6-5 and J usage is TRBJ1-6, with a possible D match to TRBD1 (5 bases). The V and J ends lost 2 bases and 8 bases respectively, with 10 bases between them. Germline V gives CDR1 MNHEY, CDR2 SVGAGI. CDR3 length: 14 amino acids. In nucleotides, the CDR3 is TGTGCCAGCAGTTACATGGGGCTGGATTCACCCCTCCACTTT. Amino acid sequence: CASSYMGLDSPLHF.

The chain combines TRBV29-1 with TRBJ1-2, with D hard to call. Germline assignment: CDR1 SQVTM and CDR2 ANQGSEA. V was shortened by 1 base and J by 1 base, with 7 bases between the two germline ends. The CDR3 contains 13 residues. The CDR3 spells CSVEGGFNYGYTF. CDR3 in DNA: TGCAGCGTTGAAGGAGGTTTTAACTATGGCTACACCTTC. Using reference TRBV29-1 and TRBJ1-2 for the parts outside the CDR3, the full variable domain is SAVISQKPSRDICQRGTSLTIQCQVDSQVTMMFWYRQQPGQSLTLIATANQGSEATYESGFVIDKFPISRPNLTFSTLTVSNMSPEDSSIYLCSVEGGFNYGYTFGSGTRLTVV.

The chain joins TRBV4-2 to TRBJ2-7, with D maybe TRBD1 (6 bases). From germline, CDR1 is LGHNA and CDR2 YNFKEQ. This CDR3 is 14 amino acids long. V was trimmed by 4 bases and J by 1 base, leaving 11 bases between them. CDR3 nucleotide sequence: TGTGCCAGCAGCCCCCTGGGGGCATCCTACGAGCAGTACTTC. Its translation: CASSPLGASYEQYF.

This chain links TRBV6-5 with TRBJ2-7, with D perhaps matching TRBD1 (6 bases). The germline V gene encodes CDR1 MNHEY and CDR2 SVGAGI. The CDR3 is made up of 15 amino acids. V was pared by 6 bases and J by 4 bases, with 19 bases between. The CDR3: CASSRDRGLVYEQYF. The CDR3 DNA follows: TGTGCCAGCAGCAGAGATAGGGGGTTGGTATACGAGCAGTACTTC.

With regard to this clonotype: This may come from a read error, since a much larger clone is one base off. This sequence joins TRBV4-2 and TRBJ1-2; D remains ambiguous. CDR1 and CDR2 (germline): LGHNA, YNFKEQ. The CDR3 contains 12 residues. CDR3 loop: CASIQDSQGYTF. CDR3 DNA sequence: TGTGCCAGCATCCAAGACTCACAAGGCTACACCTTC.

This clonotype showed up just a few times. V and J are TRBV5-1 and TRBJ2-1; D is undetermined. The CDR3 sequence is 12 residues long. V lost 2 bases, J lost 8 bases, and 8 bases lay in between. Germline CDR1 reads SGHRS; CDR2 reads YFSETQ. Written as DNA, the CDR3 is TGCGCCAGCAGCTTTATTAAAGATGAGCAGTTCTTC. Translating gives CASSFIKDEQFF.

The chain uses TRBV7-9 and TRBJ2-1; D gene ambiguous. Germline loops: CDR1 SEHNR, CDR2 FQNEAQ (reference sequence). This CDR3 comprises 14 residues. V was cut by 5 bases and J by 7 bases, with 15 bases left in between. CDR3 sequence (DNA): TGTGCCAGCAGCGAAAACTACAACGGTAATGAGCAGTTCTTC. Translated, it gives CASSENYNGNEQFF. Based on the CDR3 plus reference TRBV7-9 and TRBJ2-1, the full variable domain is DTGVSQNPRHKITKRGQNVTFRCDPISEHNRLYWYRQTLGQGPEFLTYFQNEAQLEKSRLLSDRFSAERPKGSFSTLEIQRTEQGDSAMYLCASSENYNGNEQFFGPGTRLTVL.

This clonotype was counted between two and nine times. The J gene is TRBJ2-7, the V gene TRBV7-9; no reliable D call. This CDR3 has 12 amino acids. Germline V gene data show CDR1 as SEHNR and CDR2 as FQNEAQ (reference sequence). V dropped 6 bases and J dropped 2 bases, with 8 bases sitting between them. CDR3 amino acids: CASSSVPYEQYF. In DNA form, the CDR3 reads TGTGCCAGCAGTTCTGTACCCTACGAGCAGTACTTC.

V is TRBV5-1 and J is TRBJ2-5; 7 positions agree with TRBD1. Trimming cost V 2 bases and J 3 bases; bases outside gene matches: 4. The CDR3 is 14 residues long. CDR1 is SGHRS and CDR2 is YFSETQ in the germline V gene. The CDR3 nucleotides are TGCGCCAGCAGCTTTGCCGGGACAGAAGAGACCCAGTACTTC. It yields the protein CASSFAGTEETQYF.

The chain has TRBV28 and TRBJ1-2, with D possibly matching TRBD1 (5 bases). The length of the CDR3 is 14 residues. V dropped 4 bases and J dropped 3 bases, with 12 bases sitting between them. CDR1 and CDR2 (germline): MDHEN, SYDVKM. The CDR3 region has the DNA TGTGCCAGCAGTTCATATCAGGGTGACTATGGCTACACCTTC. Translating gives CASSSYQGDYGYTF.

The chain is built from TRBV15 and TRBJ1-5, with D maybe TRBD1 (6 bases). Looked up from germline, CDR1 is LNHNV and CDR2 is YYDKDF (reference sequence). Between the trimmed V and J ends, which lost 3 bases and 5 bases, there was a span of 14 bases. This CDR3 is built from 15 residues. This CDR3 reads CATSSGQGSHQPQHF. CDR3 in DNA: TGTGCCACCAGCAGTGGCCAGGGGTCGCATCAGCCCCAGCATTTT. Full variable domain (outside the CDR3, taken from reference TRBV15 and TRBJ1-5): DAMVIQNPRYQVTQFGKPVTLSCSQTLNHNVMYWYQQKSSQAPKLLFHYYDKDFNNEADTPDNFQSRRPNTSFCFLDIRSPGLGDTAMYLCATSSGQGSHQPQHFGDGTRLSIL.

This sequence joins TRBV4-1 and TRBJ1-1; 10 bases align to TRBD1. The ends lost 4 bases at V and 5 bases at J; junction bases unmatched: 7. The CDR3 totals 15 residues. Germline CDR1 and CDR2: MGHRA and YSYEKL. DNA of the CDR3: TGCGCCAGCAGCCCCGTAGGGACAGGGGAAACTGAAGCTTTCTTT. Translated, it gives CASSPVGTGETEAFF.

V gene TRBV7-2 combines with J gene TRBJ2-4, with 10 nucleotides matching TRBD2. V lost 5 bases and J lost 2; bases outside the gene matches: 15. The CDR3 extends over 19 amino acids. The germline gives CDR1 SGHTA, CDR2 FQGNSA. CDR3 sequence: CASSQSSSGGTLSKNIQYF. The CDR3 DNA sequence: TGTGCCAGCAGCCAATCGTCTAGCGGGGGCACTTTGTCCAAAAACATTCAGTACTTC.

DNA of the CDR3: TGCAGTGCTAGTAGGATCCAGGGTGCTCGACTCTACGAGCAGTTCTTC. This translates into CSASRIQGARLYEQFF. The J gene is TRBJ2-1, the V gene TRBV20-1; the D gene is possibly TRBD1 (5 bases). CDR3 length: 16 amino acids. Germline CDR1 DFQATT, CDR2 SNEGSKA (reference sequence). V was pared by 3 bases and J by 10 bases, with 25 bases between.

Comment on this clonotype: The DNA is left out, because the CDR3 cannot be placed on it with certainty; the CDR3 is given as TCRdb lists it. The V call is TRBV9, the J call TRBJ2-1. Germline V gene data show CDR1 as SGDLS and CDR2 as YYNGEE. The length of the CDR3 is 14 amino acids, counting both ends. CDR3 amino acids: CASSVGWAVGIPFF.

This clonotype was detected only a few times. The V gene is TRBV7-8, the J gene TRBJ2-7, with D unclear. The germline CDR1 and CDR2 sequences are SGHVS and FQNEAQ. There are 15 residues in the CDR3. V shed 4 bases and J shed 0 bases, with 13 bases lying between them. In DNA form, the CDR3 reads TGTGCCAGCAGCTCGAAGATTCTAAACTCCTACGAGCAGTACTTC. Translating gives CASSSKILNSYEQYF.